Sequencing of this T cell receptor (beta chain) was carried out in a study of response to subunit inactivated influenza vaccine. Study results and caveats: The authors suggested that every seasonal influenza vaccination recruits few new T cells.

There are a few counts of this clonotype. Its target is not known. The junction does not match germline at one end; this may be a read error. One entry per CDR3 protein results from TCRdb running MiXCR on the RT-PCR reads. The sample yields 200,000 to 300,000 distinct CDR3 sequences, over 9% seen once. Here the sequenced sample was non-naive T cells sorted from PBMCs, taken 14 to 15 days before vaccination. The clonotype comes from a man in his fifties or sixties who received an inactivated influenza vaccine.

The CDR3 spells CASSLGAHF. The CDR3 DNA reads TGCGCCAGCAGCCTCGGGGCTCACTTC. The V call is TRBV5-1, the J call TRBJ2-5; D is perhaps TRBD1 or TRBD2 (5 bases each). This CDR3 has 9 amino acids. Germline lookup yields CDR1 SGHRS and CDR2 YFSETQ.